One TCR beta chain is described in this entry. Its recognized antigen is unknown. No much larger clonotype is one base removed from it; base qualities were not supplied. This entry comes from a study of naive and memory T cell subsets (dated by TCRdb to the late 2010s). With regard to the full study: Sorted naive and memory T cell subsets from peripheral blood were analyzed in the study using a UMI-based, open-source pipeline for TCR alpha and beta sequencing. IgG serology results and the functional CMV T cell responses were in complete agreement. RNA was DNase-treated and reverse transcribed with TCR constant-region primers, mostly using SuperScript III. Summary of the overall study and its limitations: In both CD4 and CD8 cells, a rise in Gini index and a fall in Shannon and inverse Simpson diversity were observed from naive through CM, EM and EMRA. TCR abundance followed a power law with an exponent that was different for naive and memory subsets but consistent across the three individuals. RNA-based TCR counts may be affected by expression changes linked to T cell activation and differentiation. The repertoire findings for the naive and memory subsets could not be validated against a ground truth because none was available. Following error correction, more than 95% of naive TCR sequences occurred only once, which made naive abundance distributions much steeper than those of memory subsets. Clonotypes were defined as single alpha or beta chain sequences, not paired alpha/beta receptors.

Libraries came from UMI-ligation and nested PCR. The beta constant-region primer consisted of an equimolar mixture of two oligonucleotides that together covered TRBC1 and TRBC2. A single-stranded oligonucleotide bearing the SP2 primer plus a 12-nucleotide UMI was ligated onto the 3' end of the cDNA by T4 RNA ligase 1. Four rounds of PCR were used to amplify ligated cDNA, with nested alpha and beta constant-region primers being used together with the SP2 primer. The ligation reaction was kept at 16 degrees C for 20-24 hours. PCR2 was typically performed as a SYBR Green qPCR and was stopped at a predetermined threshold so that over-amplification was prevented. Agencourt AMPure XP magnetic beads were used for all purifications after the first. Libraries were quantified by Qubit and checked on a TapeStation, where a main peak was expected near 650 bp. The pooled libraries were sequenced on an Illumina MiSeq using v2 2x251 paired-end kits, which usually yielded about 0.95-2.1 million reads per sample. Each sample's library went into the pool at approximately 4 nM, and roughly 5-7.5% PhiX was added to help with cluster recognition. Per the source publication's procedure: FASTQ reads processed by Demultiplexor were assigned V and J genes by Decombinator through tag matching that tolerated a single base-pair mismatch. By using UMIs, Collapsinator corrected both sequencing errors and the frequency errors caused by PCR heterogeneity. TCRs were translated and CDR3s were extracted from the conserved cysteine to the FGXG phenylalanine by CDR3Translator, with non-productive sequences being flagged. Gini, Shannon entropy and inverse Simpson indices were computed after subsampling the repertoires to the same number of UMI-defined TCRs. Clonotype abundance distributions were fitted to a power law by maximum likelihood within the linear range. Similar UMI counts, unique TCR numbers and clonal distributions were obtained with the pipeline and with MIGEC on one naive CD8 sample. A set of 7,322 CMV-associated CDR3 sequences, compiled from VDJdb and a published dataset, was used to search the repertoires. In-frame beta chains were kept once TCRdb had trimmed the public reads at Q25 with fastp and called clones with MiXCR. Each entry is one CDR3 protein sequence, shown with its most common DNA and genes. The V and J calls come from TCRdb's annotation, not from the publication. The sample has about 90,000 distinct CDR3 sequences on record, more than 6.5% of them singletons. The top ten hold roughly 1.6% of the sample.

From the second PCR step onward, the TCR alpha chain libraries and the TCR beta chain libraries were amplified separately. Donor CMV status was determined by IFNgamma production from CD4+ T cells after overnight stimulation of fresh PBMCs with CMV viral lysate. Miltenyi beads were used first to positively select CD4 T cells, and CD8 T cells were then positively selected from the CD4-negative fraction. Cells stained for CD3, CD4, CD8, CD45RA, CD27 and a live/dead dye were sorted on a BD Aria II into four subsets by CD45RA and CD27. A few healthy volunteers provided blood, and each donor's sample was split into CD4 and CD8 T cells and then further divided into four differentiation subsets. Approximately 130 ml of peripheral blood was drawn per donor, and PBMC were isolated by Ficoll-Paque PLUS density-gradient centrifugation. Sorted cells were lysed in RLT buffer, after which RNA was extracted using a Qiagen RNeasy kit and stored at -80 degrees C.

This TCR was sampled from a human donor in good health. Sequenced sample: central memory CD4+ T cells from blood. The cell subset or site label of this sample denotes: central memory, CD45RA- CD27+.

This receptor has the CDR3 CASRPSRGWEQYF. The DNA sequence reads TGTGCCAGCAGACCCTCCCGGGGCTGGGAGCAGTACTTC. The chain couples TRBV6-2 or TRBV6-3 to TRBJ2-7; the D segment may tentatively be TRBD1 or TRBD2, each giving 5 matched bases. According to the germline V gene, CDR1 reads MNHEY and CDR2 reads SVGEGT. Counted from cysteine to phenylalanine, this CDR3 has 13 amino acids. The DNA shown is the 39-base CDR3, in frame from base 1. V and J are truncated by 6 bases and 7 bases respectively, leaving an intervening sequence of 16 bases.